The 28 T cell receptor beta chains below come from one sample, sequenced in a study of identifying expanded T cells in peripheral blood. Sequencing was performed with immunoSEQ multiplex PCR; in TCRdb, only in-frame clones are kept and a portion is missing. The data show about 110,000 clones, about 88% seen once. Sequencing was carried out using blood. These receptors were collected from a person between 18 and 69 years old in good health.

This rearrangement joins TRBV19 to TRBJ1-2; D is perhaps TRBD1 (5 bases). This CDR3 has 17 amino acids. CDR1 and CDR2 (germline): LNHDA, SQIVND (reference sequence). V lost 6 bases, J lost 7 bases, and 27 bases lay in between. CDR3 DNA sequence: TGTGCCAGTAGACCCGTTGGGGCACTGACTTTTCCTGGTGGCTACACCTTC. It codes for CASRPVGALTFPGGYTF. Looking up the rest from reference TRBV19 and TRBJ1-2 gives the full variable domain: DGGITQSPKYLFRKEGQNVTLSCEQNLNHDAMYWYRQDPGQGLRLIYYSQIVNDFQKGDIAEGYSVSREKKESFPLTVTSAQKNPTAFYLCASRPVGALTFPGGYTFGSGTRLTVV.

Worth noting for this clone: The junction departs from the called germline gene at one end, perhaps through a read error. The V gene is TRBV6-5, the J gene TRBJ2-3; D gene ambiguous. CDR3 size: 14 residues. The V gene's germline CDR1 is MNHEY and CDR2 SVGAGI. This chain's CDR3 is CASSHSRPTDTQYF. CDR3 coding DNA: TGTGCCAGCAGTCACTCTAGACCTACAGATACGCAGTATTTT.

V and J are TRBV7-9 and TRBJ1-1, with 9 bases lining up with TRBD1. The ends lost 5 bases at V and 5 bases at J; junction bases unmatched: 3. CDR3 size: 13 residues. Looked up from germline, CDR1 is SEHNR and CDR2 is FQNEAQ (reference sequence). The CDR3 bases are TGTGCCAGCAGCAGACAGGGGGGGACTGAAGCTTTCTTT. Amino acid sequence: CASSRQGGTEAFF.

V and J are TRBV27 and TRBJ2-3; weak D call: TRBD2 (6 bases). The CDR3 covers 15 residues. Germline CDR1 reads MNHEY; CDR2 reads SMNVEV (reference sequence). V lost 3 bases and J lost 0, with 10 bases in between. The CDR3 DNA follows: TGTGCCAGCAGTTTCACCGGGGGTAGCACAGATACGCAGTATTTT. It codes for CASSFTGGSTDTQYF.

The CDR3 nucleotides are TGTGCCAGCAGTGAGGCCGGGTCCGACTATGGCTACACCTTC. Encoded protein: CASSEAGSDYGYTF. This chain links TRBV2 with TRBJ1-2; D remains ambiguous. In germline, CDR1 is SNHLY, CDR2 FYNNEI. CDR3 length: 14 residues. With 3 bases removed from V and 3 bases from J, the gap between germline ends came to 11 bases.

The chain carries TRBV18 and TRBJ1-2; a weak D match, TRBD1 (5 bases). This CDR3 has 14 residues. Germline V gives CDR1 KGHSH, CDR2 LQKENI. The germline V and J ends were trimmed by 5 bases and 6 bases, with 16 bases remaining between them. CDR3 amino acids: CASSGEWGTHGYTF. Written as DNA, the CDR3 is TGTGCCAGCTCAGGGGAGTGGGGGACCCATGGCTACACCTTC.

The chain couples TRBV5-1 to TRBJ2-1, with 10 nucleotides matching TRBD1. J was trimmed by 5 bases and V by 0 bases; bases with no gene match: 5. The CDR3 totals 16 residues. Germline assignment: CDR1 SGHRS and CDR2 YFSETQ. This CDR3 is CASSLARDRGHNEQFF. Written as DNA, the CDR3 is TGCGCCAGCAGCTTGGCCCGGGACAGGGGCCACAATGAGCAGTTCTTC.

The chain is built from TRBV7-2 and TRBJ1-5; D unclear. CDR1 is SGHTA and CDR2 is FQGNSA in the germline V gene. The CDR3 contains 14 residues. Deletions cut 5 bases from V and 2 bases from J, with 10 bases between. The CDR3 sequence is CASSPPWGNQPQHF. CDR3 bases: TGTGCCAGCAGCCCCCCGTGGGGCAATCAGCCCCAGCATTTT. Combining the CDR3 with reference TRBV7-2 and TRBJ1-5 gives the whole variable domain GAGVSQSPSNKVTEKGKDVELRCDPISGHTALYWYRQSLGQGLEFLIYFQGNSAPDKSGLPSDRFSAERTGGSVSTLTIQRTQQEDSAVYLCASSPPWGNQPQHFGDGTRLSIL.

This chain links TRBV28 with TRBJ2-1; a weak D match, TRBD1 (6 bases). This CDR3 contains 15 residues. CDR1 MDHEN and CDR2 SYDVKM come from the germline V gene. Trimming took off 8 bases at V and 1 base at J, with 15 bases between the two ends. CDR3 residues: CASEGHSRSYNEQFF. CDR3 DNA sequence: TGTGCCAGCGAGGGACATTCGAGGTCCTACAATGAGCAGTTCTTC.

This sequence joins TRBV29-1 and TRBJ1-1; no reliable D call. V shed 7 bases and J shed 4 bases, with 16 bases lying between them. Germline lookup yields CDR1 SQVTM and CDR2 ANQGSEA. This CDR3 has 13 amino acids. The DNA of the CDR3 is TGCAGCGGGGCGGACCGGGCGGGCACTGAAGCTTTCTTT. This encodes CSGADRAGTEAFF.

This chain uses TRBV28 with TRBJ2-5, with TRBD1 identical over 7 bases. Germline V gives CDR1 MDHEN, CDR2 SYDVKM. Unmatched junction bases numbered 14, after V lost 11 bases and J lost 2 bases. This CDR3 comprises 15 residues. This chain's CDR3 is CACRSGTVLQETQYF. The CDR3 coding sequence is TGTGCCTGTCGCTCCGGGACAGTTCTGCAAGAGACCCAGTACTTC.

J is TRBJ1-3 and V is TRBV5-8, with D unresolved. Germline V lookup: CDR1 SGHTS, CDR2 YDEGEE. The CDR3 loop spans 12 amino acids. Deletions cut 4 bases from V and 3 bases from J, with 5 bases between. Written as DNA, the CDR3 is TGTGCCAGCAGCCGTATTGGAAACACCATATATTTT. Protein product: CASSRIGNTIYF.

The chain is built from TRBV7-9 and TRBJ2-3; 8 nucleotides match TRBD1. Trimming took 6 bases from V and 4 from J; bases not matched to a gene: 3. This CDR3 has 13 amino acids. Germline CDR1 and CDR2: SEHNR and FQNEAQ (reference sequence). CDR3 sequence reads: CASRRTGSDTQYF. The CDR3 coding sequence is TGTGCCAGCAGGCGGACAGGGTCAGATACGCAGTATTTT.

The V and J genes are TRBV18 and TRBJ2-7; D gene uncertain. This CDR3 is 15 amino acids long. The germline gives CDR1 KGHSH, CDR2 LQKENI. Trimming left V 0 bases short and J 3 bases short, with 12 bases between. CDR3 protein: CASSPPSQSNYEQYF. CDR3 DNA sequence: TGTGCCAGCTCACCACCGTCTCAGTCCAACTACGAGCAGTACTTC. Based on the CDR3 plus reference TRBV18 and TRBJ2-7, the full variable domain is NAGVMQNPRHLVRRRGQEARLRCSPMKGHSHVYWYRQLPEEGLKFMVYLQKENIIDESGMPKERFSAEFPKEGPSILRIQQVVRGDSAAYFCASSPPSQSNYEQYFGPGTRLTVT.

This chain joins TRBV9 and TRBJ2-3; D unresolved. The CDR3 runs to 15 residues. The V gene's germline CDR1 is SGDLS and CDR2 YYNGEE. V gave up 0 bases and J gave up 0 bases, with 8 bases separating them. The CDR3 DNA sequence: TGTGCCAGCAGCGTAGGGTTGGAGAGCACAGATACGCAGTATTTT. Amino acids: CASSVGLESTDTQYF.

The chain joins TRBV5-1 to TRBJ2-2; D possibly corresponds to TRBD1 (5 bases). CDR1 and CDR2 (germline): SGHRS, YFSETQ. Trimming took 6 bases from V and 2 from J, leaving 11 bases between them. This CDR3 comprises 14 residues. CDR3 protein: CASKRQSNTGELFF. DNA for the CDR3: TGCGCCAGCAAAAGACAGAGCAACACCGGGGAGCTGTTTTTT.

Here the CDR3 DNA reads TGTGCCAGCAGTTACTCGCCCAGGGAGGCGACCTACGAGCAGTACTTC. Its translation is CASSYSPREATYEQYF. This chain joins TRBV6-5 and TRBJ2-7, with D maybe TRBD2 (6 bases). Trimming pared 0 bases from V and 2 bases from J, leaving 14 bases between. Germline CDR1 MNHEY, CDR2 SVGAGI. The CDR3 runs 16 residues.

This clone was recorded only once. The chain recombines TRBV19 with TRBJ1-5; D unclear. The germline V gene encodes CDR1 LNHDA and CDR2 SQIVND (reference sequence). V was trimmed by 3 bases and J by 7 bases, leaving 10 bases between them. The CDR3 is 13 amino acids. The CDR3 nucleotides are TGTGCCAGTAGTATTCAGGTGAACCAGCCCCAGCATTTT. Its translation: CASSIQVNQPQHF.

About this clone itself: The same CDR3 can be traced to other DNA sequences in this sample. V is TRBV18 and J is TRBJ2-5; weak D call: TRBD2 (6 bases). The V end lost 6 bases, the J end lost 2 bases, and 10 bases lay between the germline ends. The CDR3 runs to 13 residues. The germline V gene has CDR1 KGHSH and CDR2 LQKENI. CDR3 region: CASSPRGQETQYF. The CDR3 DNA follows: TGTGCCAGCTCCCCTCGGGGGCAAGAGACCCAGTACTTC. The entire variable domain, with the rest obtained from reference TRBV18 and TRBJ2-5, is as follows: NAGVMQNPRHLVRRRGQEARLRCSPMKGHSHVYWYRQLPEEGLKFMVYLQKENIIDESGMPKERFSAEFPKEGPSILRIQQVVRGDSAAYFCASSPRGQETQYFGPGTRLLVL.

J is TRBJ1-1 and V is TRBV6-6; TRBD1 aligns across 7 bases. Germline V gene sequence: CDR1 MNHNY, CDR2 SVGAGI (reference sequence). V shed 6 bases and J 7 bases; nucleotides not matched to a gene: 5. CDR3 length: 12 residues. The CDR3 is CASSQTGSEAFF. The CDR3 DNA reads TGTGCCAGCAGCCAGACAGGGAGTGAAGCTTTCTTT.

The table lists this clone with a few counts. The chain joins TRBV19 to TRBJ1-2; D is unresolved. V was trimmed by 0 bases and J by 4 bases, leaving 6 bases between them. Germline CDR1 reads LNHDA; CDR2 reads SQIVND (reference sequence). This CDR3 region has 13 residues. In nucleotides, the CDR3 is TGTGCCAGTAGTATAGAACGTGGCTATGGCTACACCTTC. This codes for CASSIERGYGYTF.

The rearrangement links TRBV7-3 to TRBJ2-1; D possibly uses TRBD1 or TRBD2 (6 bases each). Trimming pared 5 bases from V and 6 bases from J, leaving 23 bases between. CDR3 length: 17 amino acids. Germline V gives CDR1 SGHTA, CDR2 FQGTGA. CDR3: CASSPRDILKGVNEQFF. The CDR3 DNA is TGTGCCAGCAGCCCGCGGGACATCCTAAAGGGTGTCAATGAGCAGTTCTTC.

Notes on this clone: A read error is possible here, since a much larger clone lies one base away. The gene calls are TRBV10-2 and TRBJ1-2, with D maybe TRBD1 (5 bases). The CDR3 sequence is 13 residues long. Germline V lookup: CDR1 WSHSY, CDR2 SAAADI. The CDR3 sequence: CASSGTSNYGYIF. The CDR3 DNA follows: TGCGCCAGCAGTGGGACATCTAACTATGGCTACATCTTC.

The chain joins TRBV6-5 to TRBJ2-7; the match to TRBD1 covers 12 bases. Looked up from germline, CDR1 is MNHEY and CDR2 is SVGAGI. Trimming removed 6 bases from V and 6 bases from J; junction bases left unmatched: 6. The CDR3 totals 14 residues. The CDR3 DNA sequence: TGTGCCAGCAGCTCCGGGACAGGGGGCTTCGAGCAGTACTTC. This encodes CASSSGTGGFEQYF.

The chain combines TRBV5-6 with TRBJ1-1, with D perhaps matching TRBD1 (5 bases). Per germline, CDR1 SGHDT and CDR2 YYEEEE. Trimming pared 1 base from V and 4 bases from J, leaving 14 bases between. The CDR3 runs 15 residues. This CDR3 reads CASSLSLREGTEAFF. CDR3 DNA: TGTGCCAGCAGCTTGTCCCTCAGGGAGGGCACTGAAGCTTTCTTT.

V gene TRBV7-9 combines with J gene TRBJ1-2; 9 bases are a match to TRBD1. Germline trimming cut 4 bases from V and 4 bases from J; bases unmatched to any gene: 1. The CDR3 extends over 13 amino acids. Germline CDR1 SEHNR, CDR2 FQNEAQ (reference sequence). The CDR3 region is CASSSDRGYGYTF. The CDR3, as DNA: TGTGCCAGCAGCTCGGACAGGGGCTATGGCTACACCTTC.

This rearrangement joins TRBV6-5 to TRBJ1-2; 7 bases are shared with TRBD1. Germline V lookup: CDR1 MNHEY, CDR2 SVGAGI. This CDR3 comprises 15 residues. V lost 6 bases, J lost 6 bases, and 13 bases stayed unmatched. CDR3 sequence: CASSLGQGDRNGYTF. The CDR3 DNA sequence: TGTGCCAGCAGCCTGGGGCAGGGGGACCGGAATGGCTACACCTTC.

The CDR3 region has the DNA TGTGCCAGCAGGGGGGTACTTACCTACAATGAGCAGTTCTTC. It is translated as CASRGVLTYNEQFF. The chain couples TRBV27 to TRBJ2-1, with D tentatively TRBD1 or TRBD2 (5 bases each). V lost 6 bases and J lost 2, with 11 bases in between. The CDR3 contains 14 residues. Per the germline V gene, CDR1 is MNHEY and CDR2 is SMNVEV (reference sequence).